This is a list of T cell receptor beta chains from one sample in a study of blood T cells in healthy people across ages. TCRdb reanalysed the 5' RACE reads using MiXCR and keeps one entry per CDR3 protein. The sample yields about 780,000 distinct CDR3 sequences, 62% seen once. Sample: blood. These receptors were taken from a man aged 25-45 years in good health. Both conserved end residues are part of each CDR3. A D gene is named only where the DNA matches it firmly. Rows give clone size only sometimes, using once, few, many, or a class for an expanded clone.

TRBV4-2	-	16	-	TRBJ2-5	CASSQGGGGPQETQYF	TGTGCCAGCAGCCAAGGAGGTGGCGGGCCCCAAGAGACCCAGTACTTC
TRBV20-1	-	14	-	TRBJ2-5	CSAQDRYTQETQYF	TGCAGTGCCCAGGACAGATATACTCAAGAGACCCAGTACTTC
TRBV7-9	-	17	TRBD1	TRBJ2-1	CASSPPRQGALDNEQFF	TGTGCCAGCAGCCCTCCGAGACAGGGGGCGCTGGACAATGAGCAGTTCTTC
TRBV4-3	few	14	-	TRBJ1-2	CASSQDRREYGYTF	TGCGCCAGCAGCCAAGATCGCAGGGAGTATGGCTACACCTTC
TRBV11-3	-	20	TRBD2	TRBJ2-3	CASSNTQERGTPRYTDTQYF	TGTGCCAGCAGCAACACCCAGGAGCGGGGGACACCCCGGTACACAGATACGCAGTATTTT
TRBV15	-	17	TRBD1	TRBJ2-7	CATSRIRDSLSSYEQYF	TGTGCCACCAGCAGAATCCGGGACAGCTTAAGCTCCTACGAGCAGTACTTC
TRBV12-3/TRBV12-4	-	15	-	TRBJ1-1	CASSPRNTGYTEAFF	TGTGCCAGCAGTCCCAGGAATACAGGGTACACTGAAGCTTTCTTT
TRBV15	-	17	TRBD2	TRBJ2-3	CATSRGLAGGSTDTQYF	TGTGCCACCAGCAGAGGCCTAGCGGGGGGGAGCACAGATACGCAGTATTTT
TRBV12-3/TRBV12-4	-	15	TRBD1	TRBJ2-3	CASNTGTGVTDTQYF	TGTGCCAGCAATACCGGGACAGGGGTGACAGATACGCAGTATTTT
TRBV28	-	16	TRBD2	TRBJ2-1	CASSARLAGRYNEQFF	TGTGCCAGCAGTGCCCGACTAGCGGGGAGATACAATGAGCAGTTCTTC
TRBV29-1	-	12	-	TRBJ2-3	CSVGPSPDTQYF	TGCAGCGTTGGACCTTCGCCAGATACGCAGTATTTT
TRBV6-2/TRBV6-3	-	15	TRBD1	TRBJ1-6	CAGSYNGQGTSPLHF	TGTGCCGGCAGTTACAACGGACAGGGGACATCACCCCTCCACTTT
TRBV5-1	-	14	-	TRBJ2-7	CASSLQSDQWEQYF	TGCGCCAGCAGCCTACAATCGGACCAGTGGGAGCAGTACTTC
TRBV2	-	13	-	TRBJ2-3	CASSRDGGDTQYF	TGTGCCAGCTCCCGAGACGGTGGAGATACGCAGTATTTT
TRBV9	-	17	TRBD2	TRBJ2-7	CASSVTSGGGSYNEQYF	TGTGCCAGCAGCGTCACTAGCGGGGGGGGCTCCTACAATGAGCAGTACTTC
TRBV10-3	-	18	-	TRBJ2-4	CAISEFVRTEPGENIQYF	TGTGCCATCAGTGAATTTGTACGGACTGAGCCCGGTGAAAACATTCAGTACTTC
TRBV18	-	13	-	TRBJ2-6	CASSPRHADVLTF	TGTGCCAGCTCACCACGACACGCGGACGTCCTGACTTTC
TRBV12-3/TRBV12-4	few	14	TRBD1	TRBJ2-7	CASSYDRDSYEQYF	TGTGCCAGCAGTTACGACAGGGACAGCTACGAGCAGTACTTC
TRBV20-1	-	13	TRBD2	TRBJ2-7	CSAEREVSYEQYF	TGCAGTGCGGAACGGGAGGTATCCTACGAGCAGTACTTC
TRBV27	-	15	-	TRBJ1-2	CASSLTGRTNYGYTF	TGTGCCAGCAGTTTAACTGGACGGACTAACTATGGCTACACCTTC
TRBV12-3/TRBV12-4	-	15	-	TRBJ2-7	CASSLAQTGRYEQYF	TGTGCCAGCAGTTTAGCGCAGACAGGCCGCTACGAGCAGTACTTC
TRBV7-9	few	11	TRBD1	TRBJ2-4	CASSLEGQQYF	TGTGCCAGCAGCTTAGAGGGACAGCAGTACTTC
TRBV7-2	-	16	TRBD1	TRBJ2-7	CASSLFSSTGGYEQYF	TGTGCCAGCAGCTTATTCAGCTCGACAGGGGGCTACGAGCAGTACTTC
TRBV12-3/TRBV12-4	-	17	-	TRBJ2-6	CASSHTSPLSGANFLTF	TGTGCCAGCAGTCATACAAGCCCCCTCTCTGGGGCCAACTTCCTGACTTTC
TRBV5-1	-	18	TRBD1	TRBJ1-6	CASSIQPRTGGNNSPLHF	TGCGCCAGCAGCATCCAACCTCGGACAGGGGGCAACAATTCACCCCTCCACTTT
TRBV28	-	18	-	TRBJ2-7	CASSSTRVFEGVAYEQYF	TGTGCCAGCAGTTCAACCAGGGTTTTTGAAGGAGTTGCCTACGAGCAGTACTTC
TRBV20-1	-	16	TRBD1	TRBJ1-2	CSALRPTGDTNYGYTF	TGCAGTGCTCTAAGACCGACAGGGGATACTAACTATGGCTACACCTTC
TRBV20-1	-	16	TRBD2	TRBJ2-7	CGARDRLAGPRYEQYF	TGCGGTGCTAGAGATCGGCTAGCGGGGCCGCGCTACGAGCAGTACTTC
TRBV5-1	few	17	TRBD2	TRBJ2-3	CASSFGPAGGPGDTQYF	TGCGCCAGCAGCTTCGGTCCCGCGGGGGGGCCTGGAGATACGCAGTATTTT
TRBV3-1	-	15	TRBD1	TRBJ1-2	CASSPQGALQYGYTF	TGTGCCAGCAGCCCACAGGGGGCGCTTCAGTATGGCTACACCTTC
TRBV30	-	18	TRBD1	TRBJ2-6	CAWRLTGFILTGANVLTF	TGTGCCTGGAGGCTGACAGGGTTTATCTTAACTGGGGCCAACGTCCTGACTTTC
TRBV20-1	few	10	-	TRBJ2-5	CSTEEETQYF	TGCAGCACGGAGGAGGAGACCCAGTACTTC
TRBV12-3/TRBV12-4	-	16	-	TRBJ1-4	CASSPRGRENNERLFF	TGTGCCAGCAGTCCCCGGGGACGCGAGAATAATGAAAGACTGTTTTTT
TRBV7-8	-	12	-	TRBJ2-7	CASSLEVAEQYF	TGTGCCAGCAGCTTAGAAGTAGCCGAGCAGTACTTC
TRBV10-3	-	15	TRBD2	TRBJ2-3	CAISKSGGAVDTQYF	TGTGCCATCAGCAAGAGCGGGGGGGCCGTAGATACGCAGTATTTT
TRBV7-2	-	16	TRBD1	TRBJ1-2	CASSSPTGIHLYGYTF	TGTGCCAGCAGCTCGCCGACAGGGATCCACCTCTATGGCTACACCTTC
TRBV5-5	-	15	-	TRBJ2-3	CASSLVGFDADTQYF	TGTGCCAGCAGCTTGGTAGGGTTTGACGCAGATACGCAGTATTTT
TRBV27	-	14	-	TRBJ1-5	CASSRQGGRQPQHF	TGTGCCAGCAGTCGACAAGGAGGGCGGCAGCCCCAGCATTTT
TRBV5-5	-	17	-	TRBJ2-3	CASSLGDPGKFTDTQYF	TGTGCCAGCAGCTTGGGAGACCCTGGCAAATTCACAGATACGCAGTATTTT
TRBV20-1	-	14	-	TRBJ2-3	CSAHLIGFTDTQYF	TGCAGTGCCCACCTCATAGGGTTCACAGATACGCAGTATTTT
TRBV3-1	-	13	-	TRBJ2-5	CASSPTTSEVQYF	TGTGCCAGCAGCCCGACTACCTCGGAGGTGCAGTACTTC
TRBV25-1	few	15	-	TRBJ2-1	CASSERGLYGNEQFF	TGTGCCAGCAGTGAACGGGGTCTCTACGGGAATGAGCAGTTCTTC
TRBV6-5	-	15	-	TRBJ2-1	CASSQTGPRYNEQFF	TGTGCCAGCAGTCAAACTGGGCCTCGATACAATGAGCAGTTCTTC
TRBV4-3	-	17	-	TRBJ2-1	CASSMGFLSPKDNERFF	TGCGCCAGCAGCATGGGGTTTTTATCTCCCAAAGACAATGAGCGGTTCTTC
TRBV29-1	-	13	TRBD1	TRBJ1-3	CSVMGTGAYTIYF	TGCAGCGTGATGGGGACAGGGGCCTACACCATATATTTT
TRBV25-1	few	14	-	TRBJ1-5	CASNPEESLQPQHF	TGTGCCAGCAACCCCGAGGAAAGCCTTCAGCCCCAGCATTTT
TRBV4-3	-	14	-	TRBJ1-6	CASSQDPLNSPLHF	TGCGCCAGCAGCCAAGACCCCCTTAATTCACCCCTCCACTTT
TRBV10-3	-	13	-	TRBJ2-7	CATRDGPGDEQYF	TGTGCCACGAGGGACGGGCCGGGGGACGAGCAGTACTTC
TRBV7-2	-	12	-	TRBJ2-7	CASSHPRNEQYF	TGTGCCAGCAGCCACCCTAGGAACGAGCAGTACTTC
TRBV28	once	15	-	TRBJ1-5	CASSFPTVVRQPQHF	TGTGCCAGCAGTTTCCCAACCGTCGTAAGACAGCCCCAGCATTTT
TRBV20-1	-	13	-	TRBJ1-2	CSATNRAGYGYTF	TGCAGTGCTACTAACAGGGCTGGCTATGGCTACACCTTC
TRBV12-3/TRBV12-4	-	13	TRBD2	TRBJ2-1	CASSLLAGDEQFF	TGTGCCAGCAGCCTTCTAGCGGGGGATGAGCAGTTCTTC
TRBV20-1	-	11	-	TRBJ1-1	CSARENGEAFF	TGCAGTGCTAGAGAGAATGGGGAAGCTTTCTTT
TRBV5-1	-	15	TRBD1	TRBJ1-2	CASSNTGGARYGYTF	TGCGCCAGCAGCAACACAGGGGGCGCACGCTATGGCTACACCTTC
TRBV4-3	few	15	-	TRBJ2-1	CASSQVPGTYNEQFF	TGCGCCAGCAGCCAAGTTCCGGGGACCTACAATGAGCAGTTCTTC
TRBV5-1	-	14	-	TRBJ1-6	CASSLAFDNSPLHF	TGCGCCAGCAGCTTGGCCTTCGATAATTCACCCCTCCACTTT
TRBV7-9	-	14	-	TRBJ1-5	CASSLGVENQPQHF	TGTGCCAGCAGCTTGGGGGTCGAGAATCAGCCCCAGCATTTT
TRBV4-2	-	15	TRBD1	TRBJ1-2	CASSQGGQENYGYTF	TGTGCCAGCAGCCAAGGGGGACAGGAGAACTATGGCTACACCTTC
TRBV9	-	14	-	TRBJ2-7	CASSGSGPQHEQYF	TGTGCCAGCAGCGGGAGCGGCCCGCAGCACGAGCAGTACTTC